A selection of T cell receptor beta chains follows, all from one sample in a study of blood T cell repertoires in COVID-19. This table comes from immunoSEQ multiplex PCR, and its TCRdb copy is limited to in-frame clones, with some not included. The sample has over 55,000 clones; around 83% are singletons. The sample comprised peripheral blood. The receptors shown here come from a middle-aged man with active COVID-19. CDR3s include the opening cysteine and the closing phenylalanine or tryptophan. The size field is filled for only some rows; it gives once, few, many or a size class.

V	size	CDR3
TRBV24-1	-	CATSEGHANTGELFF
TRBV11-3	-	CASSPRTGANTGELFF
TRBV7-3	-	CASSPPQSGVGDTQYF
TRBV7-8	-	CASSLVGQGLRTDTQYF
TRBV6-5	-	CASSYPGTASYNEQFF
TRBV5-4	-	CASSPPSGSDTGELFF
TRBV5-4	-	CASSWGLVENTGELFF
TRBV18	-	CASSPSNQWQLREQYF
TRBV11-2	once	CASSLDVDRWAEQYF
TRBV19	-	CASSMRGQKAFF
TRBV12-3/TRBV12-4	-	CADGGALNEQFF
TRBV6-6	-	CASSPPREGYTF
TRBV5-5	-	CASSLRGVWGNTIYF
TRBV5-8	-	CASSPSGAWGYTF
TRBV29-1	-	CSVENRGRAIGYTF
TRBV7-2	-	CASSLAPFAGGPKDTQYF
TRBV9	-	CASSPSLSTGIYGYTF
TRBV7-2	-	CASSLAQVGNIQYF
TRBV5-6	-	CASSGEGGDYGYTF
TRBV24-1	-	CATGGLTGDNQPQHF
TRBV7-9	-	CASIRDTDNEQFF
TRBV7-3	-	CASSLTYSGGASTDTQYF
TRBV6-1	-	CASSEGAGDSSPLHF
TRBV7-9	-	CASTLFATSTDTQYF
TRBV9	-	CASSERLAGGPYEQYF
TRBV5-1	-	CASSLDRLREKLFF
TRBV28	-	CASSQPSGDPNGYTF
TRBV7-3	few	CASSLSSQGQETQYF
TRBV7-9	-	CASSLGLVSTDTQYF
TRBV19	-	CASSSNRGRSYNSPLHF
TRBV9	once	CASSVEPSGGAGTGELFF
TRBV10-3	-	CAAARGGVSYEQYF
TRBV27	-	CASSLSYGGNTEAFF
TRBV12-3/TRBV12-4	-	CASHPGYGEKLFF
TRBV5-1	-	CASSLFTTGDSRATGTQYF
TRBV7-2	-	CASSFGLAEGYEQYF
TRBV7-9	-	CASSPATSGTNTGELFF
TRBV5-1	-	CASSGKLATSTDTQYF
TRBV18	-	CASSPPTGGETQYF
TRBV5-6	-	CASSFQQILAGGDTGELFF
TRBV14	-	CASSQDRSSYEQYF
TRBV5-1	few	CASSRDSSNQPQHF
TRBV18	-	CASSPAGQETQYF
TRBV28	-	CASSEIGDRAEQYF
TRBV5-4	-	CASRSGTSGGETQYF
TRBV11-2	-	CASSPVYNEQFF
TRBV6-5	-	CATKDRATDTQYF
TRBV5-5	-	CASQRDRAYNEQFF
TRBV28	-	CASSSRTGGDTEAFF
TRBV6-5	-	CASSRREGAYEQYF
TRBV6-5	once	CASRRGQGGSYEQYF
TRBV28	-	CASSPDNEQFF
TRBV6-5	-	CASRLGGARAYEQYF
TRBV9	-	CASSVASLDYGYTF